The sequence of this T cell receptor beta chain was determined in a study of PD-1 blockade in classical Hodgkin lymphoma. The CDR3 consists of 19 residues. Germline loops: CDR1 SGHTA, CDR2 FQGNSA. The V gene end was trimmed by 2 bases and the J gene end by 1 base; junction bases not matched to a gene: 14. Autologous stem cell transplantation was followed by relapse in every patient, and brentuximab vedotin exposure varied. Using immunoSEQ multiplex PCR, the repertoire was profiled, and TCRdb retains in-frame clones only, with some absent. The sample contains 150,000 or so clones, 78% of which appear only once.

V usage is TRBV7-2 and J usage is TRBJ2-7, with 10 nucleotides matching TRBD2. Sequencing was performed on peripheral blood mononuclear cells (PBMCs), taken before the second cycle of nivolumab. The receptor was derived from a human donor with classical Hodgkin lymphoma. This CDR3 is CASSLPFSRRTSGSYEQYF. CDR3 bases: TGTGCCAGCAGCTTACCGTTCTCGCGAAGGACTAGCGGTTCCTACGAGCAGTACTTC.